These 7 T cell receptor beta chains originate from one sample sequenced in a study of T cell responses to AZD1222 COVID-19 vaccine (TCRdb year 2021). This sample's time point label indicates: about 28 days (+/-7) after the second vaccine dose. Library construction relied on the immunoSEQ multiplex PCR assay. In TCRdb, the immuneACCESS table is reduced to in-frame sequences with V and J assigned. These tables do not hold every clone; where another copy was compared, an unresolved V gene accounts for under half, and the others remain unexplained. Across this sample there are 60,000 to 90,000 clones, with 87% seen only once. Roughly 18% of the sample comes from the top ten. This specimen was peripheral blood, taken 28 days after the second AZD1222 dose. These receptors originate from an adult who received the AZD1222 COVID-19 vaccine.

The chain employs TRBV30 and TRBJ1-2; a weak D match, TRBD1 (5 bases). V was clipped by 5 bases and J by 8 bases, with 15 bases between them. Germline-derived CDR1 and CDR2 are GTSNPN and SVGIG (reference sequence). The CDR3 contains 12 residues. This CDR3 is CAWGPGPSGYTF. CDR3 DNA sequence: TGTGCCTGGGGGCCAGGGCCCTCGGGCTACACCTTC.

This clone was counted once. The chain uses TRBV9 and TRBJ2-7; D gene uncertain. V was clipped by 3 bases and J by 6 bases, with 7 bases between them. The CDR3 spans 11 residues. Germline lookup yields CDR1 SGDLS and CDR2 YYNGEE. The CDR3 region has the DNA TGTGCCAGCAGCGCCCGCGGCGAGCAGTACTTC. Translating gives CASSARGEQYF.

The chain joins TRBV2 to TRBJ2-3, with 12 nucleotides matching TRBD2. Germline values: CDR1 SNHLY, CDR2 FYNNEI. This CDR3 comprises 16 residues. The ends lost 3 bases at V and 6 bases at J; junction bases unmatched: 7. This CDR3 reads CASSDASGGAVDTQYF. The CDR3 DNA is TGTGCCAGCAGTGATGCTAGCGGGGGGGCCGTGGATACGCAGTATTTT. Complete variable domain (other parts from reference TRBV2 and TRBJ2-3): EPEVTQTPSHQVTQMGQEVILRCVPISNHLYFYWYRQILGQKVEFLVSFYNNEISEKSEIFDDQFSVERPDGSNFTLKIRSTKLEDSAMYFCASSDASGGAVDTQYFGPGTRLTVL.

This chain uses TRBV7-8 with TRBJ1-6; 8 bases map to TRBD1. The CDR3 is 16 residues long. J lost 9 bases, V lost 5 bases, and 12 bases had no gene match. In germline, CDR1 is SGHVS, CDR2 FQNEAQ. CDR3 DNA: TGTGCCAGCAGCCGAGCCGGGACAGGTCGAATTTCACCCCTCCACTTT. Protein product: CASSRAGTGRISPLHF.

This rearrangement joins TRBV20-1 to TRBJ2-7, with D possibly being TRBD1 (6 bases). The CDR3 extends over 11 amino acids. Trimming shortened V by 5 bases and J by 5 bases, and 10 bases separated the two germline ends. Germline values: CDR1 DFQATT, CDR2 SNEGSKA (reference sequence). CDR3 DNA: TGCAGTGCTCCAGGGGAACACGAGCAGTACTTC. Amino acids: CSAPGEHEQYF.

The gene calls are TRBV29-1 and TRBJ1-1; 9 bases are a match to TRBD1. The CDR3 is 17 amino acids. Trimming removed 5 bases from V and 2 bases from J; junction bases left unmatched: 15. Germline-derived CDR1 and CDR2 are SQVTM and ANQGSEA. CDR3 residues: CSVTHTNRGQYNTEAFF. CDR3 sequence (DNA): TGCAGCGTTACCCACACTAACAGGGGGCAATACAACACTGAAGCTTTCTTT.

The rearrangement joins TRBV7-2 to TRBJ2-7, with 12 bases fitting TRBD1. V lost 5 bases and J lost 0; bases outside the gene matches: 2. The CDR3 has 15 residues. Germline loops: CDR1 SGHTA, CDR2 FQGNSA. CDR3 region: CASSQGQGASYEQYF. As DNA, the CDR3 is TGTGCCAGCAGCCAGGGACAGGGGGCCTCCTACGAGCAGTACTTC.